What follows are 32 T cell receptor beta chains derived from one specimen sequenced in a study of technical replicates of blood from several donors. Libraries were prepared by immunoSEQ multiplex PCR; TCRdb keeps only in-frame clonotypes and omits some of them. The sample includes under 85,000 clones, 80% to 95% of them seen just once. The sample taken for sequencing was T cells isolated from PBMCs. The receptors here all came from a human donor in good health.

As DNA, the CDR3 is TGTGCCAGCAGCTTAAATCACCCGACAGGGTTGGTTTACAATGAGCAGTTCTTC. This sequence encodes CASSLNHPTGLVYNEQFF. This chain joins TRBV7-3 and TRBJ2-1; 7 nucleotides line up with TRBD1. J gave up 4 bases and V 1 base, and 13 bases lay outside the gene matches. Germline CDR1 and CDR2: SGHTA and FQGTGA. This CDR3 has 18 residues.

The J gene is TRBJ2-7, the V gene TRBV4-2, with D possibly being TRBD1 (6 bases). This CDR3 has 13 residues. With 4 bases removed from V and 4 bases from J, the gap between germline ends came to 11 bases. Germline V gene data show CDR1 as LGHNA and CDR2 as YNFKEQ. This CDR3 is CASSLGAGYEQYF. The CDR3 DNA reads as TGTGCCAGCAGCCTGGGGGCAGGTTACGAGCAGTACTTC.

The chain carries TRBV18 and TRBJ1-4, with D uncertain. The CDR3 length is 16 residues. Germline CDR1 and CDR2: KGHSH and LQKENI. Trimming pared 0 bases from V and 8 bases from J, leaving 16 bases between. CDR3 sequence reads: CASSPPKGVEGEKLFF. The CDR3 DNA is TGTGCCAGCTCACCACCTAAGGGCGTGGAGGGAGAAAAACTGTTTTTT.

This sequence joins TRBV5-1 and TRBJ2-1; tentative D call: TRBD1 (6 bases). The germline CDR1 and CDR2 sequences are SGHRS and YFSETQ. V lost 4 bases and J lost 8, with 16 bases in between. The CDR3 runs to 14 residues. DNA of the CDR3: TGCGCCAGCAGCATGTACAGGGTCGCGGATGAGCAGTTCTTC. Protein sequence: CASSMYRVADEQFF.

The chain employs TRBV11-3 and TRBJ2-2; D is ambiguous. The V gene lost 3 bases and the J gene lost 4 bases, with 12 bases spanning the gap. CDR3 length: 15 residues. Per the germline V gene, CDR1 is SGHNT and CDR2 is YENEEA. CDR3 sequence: CASSFTELGTGELFF. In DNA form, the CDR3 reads TGTGCCAGCAGCTTCACAGAGCTTGGCACCGGGGAGCTGTTTTTT.

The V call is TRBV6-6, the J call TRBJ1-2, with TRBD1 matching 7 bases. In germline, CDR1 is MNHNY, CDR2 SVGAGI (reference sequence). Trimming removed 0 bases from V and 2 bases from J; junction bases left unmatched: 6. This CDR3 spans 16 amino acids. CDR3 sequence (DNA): TGTGCCAGCAGTTACTCCTGGGACAGCACAAACTATGGCTACACCTTC. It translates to CASSYSWDSTNYGYTF.

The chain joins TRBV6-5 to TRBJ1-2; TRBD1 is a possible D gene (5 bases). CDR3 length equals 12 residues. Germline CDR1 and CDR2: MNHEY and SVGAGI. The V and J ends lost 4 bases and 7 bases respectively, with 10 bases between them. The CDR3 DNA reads TGTGCCAGCAGTTTACAAGGGGTTGGCTACACCTTC. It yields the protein CASSLQGVGYTF.

Here the CDR3 reads CASSLALEYPDTQYF. The CDR3 DNA follows: TGTGCCAGCAGCTTAGCCTTAGAGTATCCAGATACGCAGTATTTT. The J gene is TRBJ2-3, the V gene TRBV7-8; D is undetermined. V was shortened by 0 bases and J by 4 bases, with 11 bases between the two germline ends. In germline, CDR1 is SGHVS, CDR2 FQNEAQ. The CDR3 runs 15 residues.

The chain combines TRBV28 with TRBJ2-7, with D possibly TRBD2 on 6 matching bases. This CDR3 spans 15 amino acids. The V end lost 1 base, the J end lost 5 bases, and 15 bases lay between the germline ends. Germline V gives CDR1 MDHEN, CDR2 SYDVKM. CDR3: CASSLSYRDSDEQYF. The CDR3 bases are TGTGCCAGCAGTTTATCCTACCGGGACTCAGACGAGCAGTACTTC.

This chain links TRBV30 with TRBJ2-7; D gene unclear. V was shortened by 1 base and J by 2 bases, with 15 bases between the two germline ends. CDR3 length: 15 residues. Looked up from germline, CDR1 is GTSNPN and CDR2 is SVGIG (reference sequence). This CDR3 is CAWSGVLAAAYEQYF. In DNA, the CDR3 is TGTGCCTGGAGTGGAGTTCTTGCGGCAGCCTACGAGCAGTACTTC.

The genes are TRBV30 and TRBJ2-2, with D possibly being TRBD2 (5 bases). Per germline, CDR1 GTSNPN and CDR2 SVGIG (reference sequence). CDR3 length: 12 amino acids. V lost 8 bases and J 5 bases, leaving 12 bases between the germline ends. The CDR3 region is CARPGLTGELFF. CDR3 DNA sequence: TGTGCCAGACCTGGACTTACCGGGGAGCTGTTTTTT. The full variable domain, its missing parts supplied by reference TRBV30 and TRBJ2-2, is SQTIHQWPATLVQPVGSPLSLECTVEGTSNPNLYWYRQAAGRGLQLLFYSVGIGQISSEVPQNLSASRPQDRQFILSSKKLLLSDSGFYLCARPGLTGELFFGEGSRLTVL.

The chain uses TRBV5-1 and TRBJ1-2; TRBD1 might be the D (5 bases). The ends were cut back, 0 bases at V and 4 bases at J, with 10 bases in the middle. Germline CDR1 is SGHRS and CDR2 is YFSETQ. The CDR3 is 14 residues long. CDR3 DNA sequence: TGCGCCAGCAGCTTGGGGGGCGACTTCTATGGCTACACCTTC. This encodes CASSLGGDFYGYTF.

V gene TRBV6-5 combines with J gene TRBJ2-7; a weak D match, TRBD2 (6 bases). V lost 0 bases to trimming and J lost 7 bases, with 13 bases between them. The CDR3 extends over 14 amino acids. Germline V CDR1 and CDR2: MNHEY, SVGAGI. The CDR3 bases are TGTGCCAGCAGTTACTCGGAGGGTCTAAAGGAGCAGTACTTC. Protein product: CASSYSEGLKEQYF.

CDR3 nucleotides: TGTGCCAGCAGCTTATATCCTACAGCCGAGCAGTACTTC. Translation: CASSLYPTAEQYF. The chain has TRBV7-2 and TRBJ2-7; D unresolved. CDR3 size: 13 residues. In germline, CDR1 is SGHTA, CDR2 FQGNSA. Between the trimmed V and J ends, which lost 2 bases and 6 bases, there was a span of 11 bases. The complete variable domain, with remaining parts taken from reference TRBV7-2 and TRBJ2-7, reads GAGVSQSPSNKVTEKGKDVELRCDPISGHTALYWYRQSLGQGLEFLIYFQGNSAPDKSGLPSDRFSAERTGGSVSTLTIQRTQQEDSAVYLCASSLYPTAEQYFGPGTRLTVT.

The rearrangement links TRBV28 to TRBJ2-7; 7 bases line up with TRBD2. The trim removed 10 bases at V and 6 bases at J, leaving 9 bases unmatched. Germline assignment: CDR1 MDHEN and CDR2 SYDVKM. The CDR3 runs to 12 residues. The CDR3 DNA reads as TGTGCCACCGGACTAGAGAAACGCGAGCAGTACTTC. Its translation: CATGLEKREQYF.

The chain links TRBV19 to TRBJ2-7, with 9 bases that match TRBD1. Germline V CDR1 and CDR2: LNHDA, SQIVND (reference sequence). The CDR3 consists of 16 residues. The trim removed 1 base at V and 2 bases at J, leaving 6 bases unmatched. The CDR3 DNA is TGTGCCAGTAGTATAGTCGGGACAGGGTTTCCCTACGAGCAGTACTTC. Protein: CASSIVGTGFPYEQYF.

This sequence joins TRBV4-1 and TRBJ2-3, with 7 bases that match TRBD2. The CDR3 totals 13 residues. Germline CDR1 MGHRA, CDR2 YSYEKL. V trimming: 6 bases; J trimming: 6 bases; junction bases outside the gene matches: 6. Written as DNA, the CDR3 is TGCGCCAGCAGTAGGAGCGGGAAGGATACGCAGTATTTT. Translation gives CASSRSGKDTQYF.

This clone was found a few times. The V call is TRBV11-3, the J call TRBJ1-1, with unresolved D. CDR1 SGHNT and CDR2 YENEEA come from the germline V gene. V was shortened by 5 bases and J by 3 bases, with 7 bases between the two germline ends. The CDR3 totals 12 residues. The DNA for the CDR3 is TGTGCCAGCAGCGGTCGGGACACTGAAGCTTTCTTT. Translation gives CASSGRDTEAFF.

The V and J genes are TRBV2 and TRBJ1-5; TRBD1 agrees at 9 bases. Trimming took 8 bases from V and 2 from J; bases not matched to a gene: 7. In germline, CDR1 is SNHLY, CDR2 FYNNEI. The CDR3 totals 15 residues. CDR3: CASEEDRGGNQPQHF. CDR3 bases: TGTGCCAGCGAGGAGGACAGGGGAGGCAATCAGCCCCAGCATTTT.

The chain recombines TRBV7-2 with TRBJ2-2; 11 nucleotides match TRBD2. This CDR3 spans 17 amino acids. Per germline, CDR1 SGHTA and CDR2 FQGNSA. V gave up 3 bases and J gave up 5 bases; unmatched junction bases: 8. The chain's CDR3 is CASSFDIGLAGTGELFF. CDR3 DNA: TGTGCCAGCAGCTTTGACATAGGACTAGCGGGTACCGGGGAGCTGTTTTTT.

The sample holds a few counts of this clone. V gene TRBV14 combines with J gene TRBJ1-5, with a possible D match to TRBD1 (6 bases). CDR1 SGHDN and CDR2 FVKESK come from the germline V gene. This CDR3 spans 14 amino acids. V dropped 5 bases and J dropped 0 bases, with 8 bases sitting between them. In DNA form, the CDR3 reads TGTGCCAGCAGCAGGGGGTATAGCAATCAGCCCCAGCATTTT. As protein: CASSRGYSNQPQHF.

The CDR3 coding sequence is TGTGCCATCAGTGAGTCAGGAGTGGGCTACGAGCAGTACTTC. Translated, it gives CAISESGVGYEQYF. The gene calls are TRBV10-3 and TRBJ2-7; D is ambiguous. Germline CDR1 and CDR2: ENHRY and SYGVKD. The V and J ends lost 0 bases and 3 bases respectively, with 9 bases between them. The CDR3 is 14 residues long.

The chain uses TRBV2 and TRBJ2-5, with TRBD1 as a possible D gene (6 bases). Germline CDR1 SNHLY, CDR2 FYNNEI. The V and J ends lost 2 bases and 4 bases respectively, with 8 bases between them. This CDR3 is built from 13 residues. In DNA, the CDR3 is TGTGCCAGCAGTGAACAGGGGAGAGAGACCCAGTACTTC. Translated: CASSEQGRETQYF.

CDR3 nucleotide sequence: TGTGCCAGCAGCGTCTCAGGGGGCAAGGACACCGGGGAGCTGTTTTTT. This codes for CASSVSGGKDTGELFF. This chain connects TRBV9 to TRBJ2-2; 8 bases map to TRBD1. The CDR3 is 16 residues long. With 2 bases clipped from V and 3 bases from J, the junction kept 6 bases outside the gene matches. Germline V gene sequence: CDR1 SGDLS, CDR2 YYNGEE.

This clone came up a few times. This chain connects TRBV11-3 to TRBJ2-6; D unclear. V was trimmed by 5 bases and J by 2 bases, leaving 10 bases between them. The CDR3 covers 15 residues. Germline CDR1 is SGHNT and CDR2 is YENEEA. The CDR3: CASSRGVAGANVLTF. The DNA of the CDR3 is TGTGCCAGCAGCAGAGGCGTGGCTGGGGCCAACGTCCTGACTTTC.

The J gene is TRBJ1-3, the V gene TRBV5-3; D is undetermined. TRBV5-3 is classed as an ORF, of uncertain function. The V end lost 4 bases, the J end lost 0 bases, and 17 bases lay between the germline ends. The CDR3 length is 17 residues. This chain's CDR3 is CARSRTIDGTSGNTIYF. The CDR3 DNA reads TGTGCCAGAAGCCGCACTATTGACGGAACCTCTGGAAACACCATATATTTT.

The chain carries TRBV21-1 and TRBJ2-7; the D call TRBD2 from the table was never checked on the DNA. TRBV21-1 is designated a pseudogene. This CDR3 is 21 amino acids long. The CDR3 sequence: CASSTKRSGLAGKVSYHEQYF. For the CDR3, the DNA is TGTGCCAGCAGCACAAAACGTTCGGGACTAGCGGGAAAGGTTAGCTACCACGAGCAGTACTTC.

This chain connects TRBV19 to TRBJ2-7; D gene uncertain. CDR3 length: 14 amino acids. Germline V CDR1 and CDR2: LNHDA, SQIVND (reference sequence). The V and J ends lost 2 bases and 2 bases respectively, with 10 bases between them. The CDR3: CASSITVLTYEQYF. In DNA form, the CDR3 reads TGTGCCAGTAGTATAACAGTCTTAACCTACGAGCAGTACTTC.

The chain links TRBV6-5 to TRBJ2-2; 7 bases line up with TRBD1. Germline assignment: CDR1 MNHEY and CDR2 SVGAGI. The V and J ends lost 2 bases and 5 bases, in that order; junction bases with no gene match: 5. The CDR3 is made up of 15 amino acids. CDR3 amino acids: CASSYRDSGTGELFF. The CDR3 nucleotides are TGTGCCAGCAGTTACCGGGACAGCGGAACCGGGGAGCTGTTTTTT.

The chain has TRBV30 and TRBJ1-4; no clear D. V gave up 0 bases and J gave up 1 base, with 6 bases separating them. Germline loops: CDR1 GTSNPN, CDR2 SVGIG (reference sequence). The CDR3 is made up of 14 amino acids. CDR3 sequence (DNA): TGTGCCTGGAGTGTCTCGTTAACTAATGAAAAACTGTTTTTT. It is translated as CAWSVSLTNEKLFF.

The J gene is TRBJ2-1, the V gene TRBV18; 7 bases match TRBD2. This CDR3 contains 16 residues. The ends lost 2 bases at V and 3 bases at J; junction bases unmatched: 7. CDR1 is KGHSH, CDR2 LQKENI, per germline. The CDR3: CASSPARTRIYNEQFF. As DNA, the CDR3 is TGTGCCAGCTCACCAGCCCGGACTAGAATCTACAATGAGCAGTTCTTC.

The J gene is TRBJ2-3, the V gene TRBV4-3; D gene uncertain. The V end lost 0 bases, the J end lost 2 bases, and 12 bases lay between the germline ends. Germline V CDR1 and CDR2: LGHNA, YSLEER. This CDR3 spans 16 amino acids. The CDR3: CASSQDATLNTDTQYF. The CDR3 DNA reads TGCGCCAGCAGCCAAGATGCTACGTTAAACACAGATACGCAGTATTTT.